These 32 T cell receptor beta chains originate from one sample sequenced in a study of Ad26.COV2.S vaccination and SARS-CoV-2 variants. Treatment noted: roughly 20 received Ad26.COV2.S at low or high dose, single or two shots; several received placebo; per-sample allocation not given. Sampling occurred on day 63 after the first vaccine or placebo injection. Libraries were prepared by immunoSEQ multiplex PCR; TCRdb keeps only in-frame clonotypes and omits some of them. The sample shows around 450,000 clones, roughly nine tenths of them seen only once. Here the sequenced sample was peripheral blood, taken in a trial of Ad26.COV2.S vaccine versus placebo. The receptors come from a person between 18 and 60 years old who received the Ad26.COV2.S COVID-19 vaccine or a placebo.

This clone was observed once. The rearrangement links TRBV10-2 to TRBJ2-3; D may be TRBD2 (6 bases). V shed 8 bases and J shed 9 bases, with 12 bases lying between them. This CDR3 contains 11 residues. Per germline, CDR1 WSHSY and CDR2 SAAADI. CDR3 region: CASGGDFTQYF. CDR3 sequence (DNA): TGCGCCAGCGGCGGGGACTTCACGCAGTATTTT.

CDR3 protein: CASRREGAASYGYTF. For the CDR3, the DNA is TGTGCCAGCAGACGGGAGGGGGCCGCAAGCTATGGCTACACCTTC. The chain couples TRBV19 to TRBJ1-2; 7 bases fit TRBD1. In germline, CDR1 is LNHDA, CDR2 SQIVND (reference sequence). The CDR3 length is 15 residues. V gave up 9 bases and J gave up 4 bases; unmatched junction bases: 14. The full variable domain, rest sourced from reference TRBV19 and TRBJ1-2, is DGGITQSPKYLFRKEGQNVTLSCEQNLNHDAMYWYRQDPGQGLRLIYYSQIVNDFQKGDIAEGYSVSREKKESFPLTVTSAQKNPTAFYLCASRREGAASYGYTFGSGTRLTVV.

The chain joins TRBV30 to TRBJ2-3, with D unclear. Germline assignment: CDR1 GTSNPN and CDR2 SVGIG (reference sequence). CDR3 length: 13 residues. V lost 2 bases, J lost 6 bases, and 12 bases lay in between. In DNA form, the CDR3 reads TGTGCCTGGAGTCCCCTAGTAGGTGATACGCAGTATTTT. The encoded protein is CAWSPLVGDTQYF.

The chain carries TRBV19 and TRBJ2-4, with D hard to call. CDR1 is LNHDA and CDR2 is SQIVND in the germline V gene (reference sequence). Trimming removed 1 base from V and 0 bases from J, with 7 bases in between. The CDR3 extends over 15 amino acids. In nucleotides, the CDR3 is TGTGCCAGTAGTATAGGCCCTCCAGCCAAAAACATTCAGTACTTC. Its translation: CASSIGPPAKNIQYF.

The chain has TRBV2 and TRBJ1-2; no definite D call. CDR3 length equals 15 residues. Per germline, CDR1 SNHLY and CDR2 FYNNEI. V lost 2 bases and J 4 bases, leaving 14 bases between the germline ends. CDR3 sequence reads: CASSETWQAVYGYTF. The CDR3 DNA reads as TGTGCCAGCAGTGAAACCTGGCAGGCTGTCTATGGCTACACCTTC. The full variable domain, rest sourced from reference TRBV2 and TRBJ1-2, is EPEVTQTPSHQVTQMGQEVILRCVPISNHLYFYWYRQILGQKVEFLVSFYNNEISEKSEIFDDQFSVERPDGSNFTLKIRSTKLEDSAMYFCASSETWQAVYGYTFGSGTRLTVV.

The CDR3 loop reads CASNNQGFGNTIYF. The CDR3 region has the DNA TGTGCCAGCAACAATCAGGGTTTTGGGAACACCATATATTTT. V usage is TRBV9 and J usage is TRBJ1-3, with a tentative D call TRBD1 (5 bases). Germline CDR1 SGDLS, CDR2 YYNGEE. The CDR3 runs 14 residues. Trimming pared 6 bases from V and 7 bases from J, leaving 17 bases between.

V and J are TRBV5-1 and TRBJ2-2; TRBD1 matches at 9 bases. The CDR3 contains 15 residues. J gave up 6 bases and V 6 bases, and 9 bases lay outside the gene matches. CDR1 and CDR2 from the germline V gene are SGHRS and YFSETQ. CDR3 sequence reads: CASKPRDRVAGELFF. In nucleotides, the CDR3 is TGCGCCAGCAAACCCCGGGACAGGGTAGCCGGGGAGCTGTTTTTT. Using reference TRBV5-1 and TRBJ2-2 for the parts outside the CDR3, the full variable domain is KAGVTQTPRYLIKTRGQQVTLSCSPISGHRSVSWYQQTPGQGLQFLFEYFSETQRNKGNFPGRFSGRQFSNSRSEMNVSTLELGDSALYLCASKPRDRVAGELFFGEGSRLTVL.

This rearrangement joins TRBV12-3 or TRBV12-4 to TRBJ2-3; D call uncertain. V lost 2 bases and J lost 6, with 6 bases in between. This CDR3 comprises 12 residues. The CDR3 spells CASSLFMDTQYF. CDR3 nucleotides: TGTGCCAGCAGTTTATTCATGGATACGCAGTATTTT.

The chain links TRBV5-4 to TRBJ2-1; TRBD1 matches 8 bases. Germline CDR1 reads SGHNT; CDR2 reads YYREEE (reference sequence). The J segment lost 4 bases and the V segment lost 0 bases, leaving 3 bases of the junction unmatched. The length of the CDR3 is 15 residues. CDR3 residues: CASSLGGDRYNEQFF. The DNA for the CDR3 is TGTGCCAGCAGCTTGGGGGGGGACAGGTACAATGAGCAGTTCTTC.

The CDR3 DNA follows: TGTGCCAGCAGCCCAGGGACTACCGCCTTAGGGCAGTATTTT. It is translated as CASSPGTTALGQYF. This sequence joins TRBV5-6 and TRBJ2-3; 7 nucleotides align to TRBD2. J lost 11 bases, V lost 4 bases, and 13 bases had no gene match. The CDR3 spans 14 residues. Germline CDR1 is SGHDT and CDR2 is YYEEEE.

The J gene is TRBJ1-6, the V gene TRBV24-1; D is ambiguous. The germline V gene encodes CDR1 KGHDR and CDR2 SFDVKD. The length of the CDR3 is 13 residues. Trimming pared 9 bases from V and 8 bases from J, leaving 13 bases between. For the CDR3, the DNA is TGTGCCACCCAGCTGGGGTCCCATTCACCCCTCCACTTT. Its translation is CATQLGSHSPLHF.

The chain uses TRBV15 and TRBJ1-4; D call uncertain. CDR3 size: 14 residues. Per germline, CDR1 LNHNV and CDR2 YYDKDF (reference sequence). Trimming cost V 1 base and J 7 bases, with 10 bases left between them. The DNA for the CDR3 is TGTGCCACCAGCAGAGGTGGGGTAGGTGAAAAACTGTTTTTT. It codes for CATSRGGVGEKLFF.

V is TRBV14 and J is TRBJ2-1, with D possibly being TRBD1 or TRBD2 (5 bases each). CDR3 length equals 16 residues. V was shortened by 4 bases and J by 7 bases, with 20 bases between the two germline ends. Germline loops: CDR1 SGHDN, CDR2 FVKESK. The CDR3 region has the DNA TGTGCCAGCAGCCGTAACCGGGACCCGAGAATTAATGAGCAGTTCTTC. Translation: CASSRNRDPRINEQFF.

The CDR3 spells CASSHPGRGEYATDTQYF. The CDR3 region has the DNA TGTGCCAGCAGCCATCCCGGCAGGGGGGAGTATGCGACAGATACGCAGTATTTT. The J gene is TRBJ2-3, the V gene TRBV14; TRBD1 is a possible D gene (7 bases). This CDR3 is built from 18 residues. V lost 3 bases to trimming and J lost 3 bases, with 22 bases between them. Per the germline V gene, CDR1 is SGHDN and CDR2 is FVKESK. Filled out from reference TRBV14 and TRBJ2-3, the complete variable domain reads EAGVTQFPSHSVIEKGQTVTLRCDPISGHDNLYWYRRVMGKEIKFLLHFVKESKQDESGMPNNRFLAERTGGTYSTLKVQPAELEDSGVYFCASSHPGRGEYATDTQYFGPGTRLTVL.

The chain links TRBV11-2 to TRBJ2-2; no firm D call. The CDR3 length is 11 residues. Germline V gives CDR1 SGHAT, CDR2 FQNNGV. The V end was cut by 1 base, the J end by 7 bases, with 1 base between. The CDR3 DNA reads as TGTGCCAGCAGCTTAGTCGGGGAGCTGTTTTTT. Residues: CASSLVGELFF. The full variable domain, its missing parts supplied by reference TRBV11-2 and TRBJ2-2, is EAGVAQSPRYKIIEKRQSVAFWCNPISGHATLYWYQQILGQGPKLLIQFQNNGVVDDSQLPKDRFSAERLKGVDSTLKIQPAKLEDSAVYLCASSLVGELFFGEGSRLTVL.

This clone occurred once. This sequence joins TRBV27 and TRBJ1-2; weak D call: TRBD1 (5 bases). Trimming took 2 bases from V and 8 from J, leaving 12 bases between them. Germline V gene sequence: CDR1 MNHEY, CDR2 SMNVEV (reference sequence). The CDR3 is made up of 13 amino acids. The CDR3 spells CASSLIGEIGYTF. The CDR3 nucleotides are TGTGCCAGCAGTTTAATAGGGGAAATCGGCTACACCTTC.

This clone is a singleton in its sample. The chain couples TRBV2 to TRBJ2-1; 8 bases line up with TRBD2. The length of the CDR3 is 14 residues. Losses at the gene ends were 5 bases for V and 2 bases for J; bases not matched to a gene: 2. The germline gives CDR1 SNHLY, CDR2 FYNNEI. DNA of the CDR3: TGTGCCAGCAGTCGACTAGCGACCTACAATGAGCAGTTCTTC. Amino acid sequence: CASSRLATYNEQFF.

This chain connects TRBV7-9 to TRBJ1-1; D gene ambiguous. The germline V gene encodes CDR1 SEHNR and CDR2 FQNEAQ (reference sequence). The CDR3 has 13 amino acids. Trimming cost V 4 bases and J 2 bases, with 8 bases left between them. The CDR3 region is CASSSSGNTEAFF. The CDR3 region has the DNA TGTGCCAGCAGCTCCTCAGGAAACACTGAAGCTTTCTTT.

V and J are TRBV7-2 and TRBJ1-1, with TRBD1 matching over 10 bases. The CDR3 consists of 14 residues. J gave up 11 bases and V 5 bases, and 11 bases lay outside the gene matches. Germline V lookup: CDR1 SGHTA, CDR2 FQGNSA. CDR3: CASSPGGTGVIAFF. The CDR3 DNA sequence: TGTGCCAGCAGCCCAGGCGGGACAGGGGTTATCGCTTTCTTT.

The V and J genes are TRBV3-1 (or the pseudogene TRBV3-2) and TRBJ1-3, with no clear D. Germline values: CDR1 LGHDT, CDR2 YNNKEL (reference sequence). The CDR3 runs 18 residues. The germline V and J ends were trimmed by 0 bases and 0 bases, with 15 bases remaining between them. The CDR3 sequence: CASSQDLKVRFSGNTIYF. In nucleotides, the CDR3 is TGTGCCAGCAGCCAAGATTTGAAGGTCAGATTCTCTGGAAACACCATATATTTT.

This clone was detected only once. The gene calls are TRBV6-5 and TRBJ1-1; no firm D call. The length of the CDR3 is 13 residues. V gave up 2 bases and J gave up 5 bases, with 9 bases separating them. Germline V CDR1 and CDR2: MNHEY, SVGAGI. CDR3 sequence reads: CASSYGRGTEAFF. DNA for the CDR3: TGTGCCAGCAGTTACGGCAGAGGGACTGAAGCTTTCTTT.

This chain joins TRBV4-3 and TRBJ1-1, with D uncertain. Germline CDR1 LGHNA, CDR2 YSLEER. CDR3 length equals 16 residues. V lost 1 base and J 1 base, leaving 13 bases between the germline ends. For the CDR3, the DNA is TGCGCCAGCAGCCAAGTAATCGGAGACCCGAACACTGAAGCTTTCTTT. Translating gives CASSQVIGDPNTEAFF.

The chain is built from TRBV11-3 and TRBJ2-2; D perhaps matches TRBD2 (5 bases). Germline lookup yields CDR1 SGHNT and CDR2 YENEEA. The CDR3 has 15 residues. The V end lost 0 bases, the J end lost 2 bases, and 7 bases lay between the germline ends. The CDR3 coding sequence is TGTGCCAGCAGCTTAGACGGGGTTAACACCGGGGAGCTGTTTTTT. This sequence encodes CASSLDGVNTGELFF.

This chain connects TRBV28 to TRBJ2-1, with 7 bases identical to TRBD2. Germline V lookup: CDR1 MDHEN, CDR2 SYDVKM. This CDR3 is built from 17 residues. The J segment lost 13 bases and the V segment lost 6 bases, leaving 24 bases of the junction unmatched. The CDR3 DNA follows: TGTGCCAGCAGGGTCTCCGGTCGAAGACGGGAGGTATCTGCTCAGTTCTTC. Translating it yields CASRVSGRRREVSAQFF.

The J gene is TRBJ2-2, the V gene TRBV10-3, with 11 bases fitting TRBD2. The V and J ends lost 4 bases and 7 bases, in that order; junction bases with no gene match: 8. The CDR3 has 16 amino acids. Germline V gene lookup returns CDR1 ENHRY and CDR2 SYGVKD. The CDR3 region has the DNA TGTGCCATCAGTGGCCTAGCGGGGGGCCATGACGGGGAGCTGTTTTTT. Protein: CAISGLAGGHDGELFF.

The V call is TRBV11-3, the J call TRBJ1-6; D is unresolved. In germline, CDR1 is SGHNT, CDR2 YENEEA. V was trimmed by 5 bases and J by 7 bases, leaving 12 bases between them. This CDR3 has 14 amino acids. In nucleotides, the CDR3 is TGTGCCAGCAGCCTAGGATCGGTAAATTCACCCCTCCACTTT. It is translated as CASSLGSVNSPLHF.

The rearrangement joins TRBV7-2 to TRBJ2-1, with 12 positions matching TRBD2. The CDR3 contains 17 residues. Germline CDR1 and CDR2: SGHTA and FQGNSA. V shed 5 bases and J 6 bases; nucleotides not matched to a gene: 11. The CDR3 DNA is TGTGCCAGCAGCGCCCCCCCGACTAGCGGGAGTCCCAATGAGCAGTTCTTC. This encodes CASSAPPTSGSPNEQFF.

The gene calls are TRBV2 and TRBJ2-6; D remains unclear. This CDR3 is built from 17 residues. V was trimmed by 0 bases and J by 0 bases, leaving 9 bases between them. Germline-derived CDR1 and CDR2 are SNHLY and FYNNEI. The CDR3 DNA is TGTGCCAGCAGTGAAGCGTTAGGAAGCTCTGGGGCCAACGTCCTGACTTTC. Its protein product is CASSEALGSSGANVLTF.

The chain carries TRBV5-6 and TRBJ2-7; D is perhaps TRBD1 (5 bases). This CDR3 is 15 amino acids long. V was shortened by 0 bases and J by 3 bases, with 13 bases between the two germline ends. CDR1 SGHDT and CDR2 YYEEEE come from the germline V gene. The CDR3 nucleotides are TGTGCCAGCAGCTTGGGTGGAACAGGACACTACGAGCAGTACGTC. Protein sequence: CASSLGGTGHYEQYV.

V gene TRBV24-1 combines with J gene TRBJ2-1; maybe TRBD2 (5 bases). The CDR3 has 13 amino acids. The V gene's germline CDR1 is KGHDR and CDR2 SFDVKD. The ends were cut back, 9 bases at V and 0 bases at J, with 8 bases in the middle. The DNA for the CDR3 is TGTGCCACCCGAGGGAGCTCCTACAATGAGCAGTTCTTC. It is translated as CATRGSSYNEQFF.

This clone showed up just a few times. The CDR3 here is CASLSQGATYEQYF. CDR3 DNA: TGTGCCAGCCTATCCCAGGGGGCCACCTACGAGCAGTACTTC. The chain carries TRBV28 and TRBJ2-7, with TRBD1 matching 8 bases. The CDR3 is 14 residues long. Trimming took 8 bases from V and 2 from J; bases not matched to a gene: 8. Germline assignment: CDR1 MDHEN and CDR2 SYDVKM.

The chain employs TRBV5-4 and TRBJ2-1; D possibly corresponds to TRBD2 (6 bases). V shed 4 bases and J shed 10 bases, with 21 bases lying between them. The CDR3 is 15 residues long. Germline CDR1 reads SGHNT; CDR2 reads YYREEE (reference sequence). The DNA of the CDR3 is TGTGCCAGCAGCCCAACTAGCCCCCACCTGACAGAGCAGTTCTTC. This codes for CASSPTSPHLTEQFF.